Listed here are 10 T cell receptor beta chains from one sample, sequenced in a study of identical twins. TCRdb called the 5' RACE reads again in MiXCR, with one record for every CDR3 protein. The table shows about 100,000 distinct CDR3 sequences, with 5.9% occurring only once. Sequenced: memory T cells sorted from blood. Receptors were obtained from a woman between 45 and 60 years old in good health.

The sample holds many counts of this clonotype. CDR3 in amino acids: CASRGINTEAFF. In DNA, the CDR3 is TGTGCCAGCAGGGGAATTAACACTGAAGCTTTCTTT. The genes are TRBV11-2 and TRBJ1-1; D unresolved. The CDR3 contains 12 residues. The V end lost 6 bases, the J end lost 2 bases, and 7 bases lay between the germline ends. Germline-derived CDR1 and CDR2 are SGHAT and FQNNGV.

This clonotype was detected ten times or more. The chain carries TRBV5-6 and TRBJ2-1, with D perhaps TRBD2 (6 bases). The CDR3 is made up of 15 amino acids. V lost 4 bases to trimming and J lost 8 bases, with 19 bases between them. Germline CDR1 SGHDT, CDR2 YYEEEE. This chain's CDR3 is CASSPKGTRSDEQFF. The CDR3 nucleotides are TGTGCCAGCAGCCCCAAAGGGACTCGATCGGATGAGCAGTTCTTC.

The genes are TRBV11-2 and TRBJ2-7; D tentatively reads TRBD1 or TRBD2 (6 bases each). Trimming pared 5 bases from V and 6 bases from J, leaving 17 bases between. The germline gives CDR1 SGHAT, CDR2 FQNNGV. This CDR3 contains 14 residues. In DNA, the CDR3 is TGTGCCAGCAGCCGATGGGGGGCCTCCATCGAGCAGTACTTC. It is translated as CASSRWGASIEQYF. The variable domain in full, completed from reference TRBV11-2 and TRBJ2-7, reads EAGVAQSPRYKIIEKRQSVAFWCNPISGHATLYWYQQILGQGPKLLIQFQNNGVVDDSQLPKDRFSAERLKGVDSTLKIQPAKLEDSAVYLCASSRWGASIEQYFGPGTRLTVT.

This clonotype was seen at least ten times. The V and J genes are TRBV5-1 and TRBJ2-7; TRBD1 is a possible D gene (6 bases). The ends were cut back, 1 base at V and 0 bases at J, with 8 bases in the middle. The germline gives CDR1 SGHRS, CDR2 YFSETQ. CDR3 size: 14 residues. In DNA, the CDR3 is TGCGCCAGCAGCTTGACAGGGAGCTCCTACGAGCAGTACTTC. Translation gives CASSLTGSSYEQYF.

J is TRBJ1-5 and V is TRBV7-2; 9 bases agree with TRBD1. The germline V gene encodes CDR1 SGHTA and CDR2 FQGNSA. V gave up 5 bases and J gave up 6 bases; unmatched junction bases: 5. The CDR3 extends over 14 amino acids. CDR3 coding DNA: TGTGCCAGCAGCCTCGACAGGGGGTCTCAGCCCCAGCATTTT. This gives the protein CASSLDRGSQPQHF.

This clonotype was counted ten times or more. This chain uses TRBV4-2 with TRBJ1-4; D not certain. CDR1 is LGHNA and CDR2 is YNFKEQ in the germline V gene. The V and J ends lost 2 bases and 0 bases respectively, with 7 bases between them. CDR3 length: 15 amino acids. The CDR3 spells CASSQTAATNEKLFF. CDR3 bases: TGTGCCAGCAGCCAAACAGCGGCAACTAATGAAAAACTGTTTTTT.

This clonotype has at least ten counts. The rearrangement links TRBV20-1 to TRBJ1-5; D unclear. The ends were cut back, 3 bases at V and 0 bases at J, with 9 bases in the middle. The germline V gene encodes CDR1 DFQATT and CDR2 SNEGSKA (reference sequence). CDR3 length: 14 residues. The CDR3 region is CSASPGYSNQPQHF. The CDR3 nucleotides are TGCAGTGCTAGCCCAGGTTATAGCAATCAGCCCCAGCATTTT.

The sample holds many counts of this clonotype. This chain joins TRBV9 and TRBJ2-5; D possibly matches TRBD1 or TRBD2 (5 bases each). Deletions cut 4 bases from V and 4 bases from J, with 17 bases between. CDR1 is SGDLS, CDR2 YYNGEE, per germline. The CDR3 spans 15 residues. This chain's CDR3 is CASSPRGTPRETQYF. The CDR3 DNA is TGTGCCAGCAGCCCCCGAGGGACGCCTAGAGAGACCCAGTACTTC. Together with reference TRBV9 and TRBJ2-5, the CDR3 gives the full variable domain: DSGVTQTPKHLITATGQRVTLRCSPRSGDLSVYWYQQSLDQGLQFLIQYYNGEERAKGNILERFSAQQFPDLHSELNLSSLELGDSALYFCASSPRGTPRETQYFGPGTRLLVL.

This clonotype came up many times. The chain links TRBV12-3 or TRBV12-4 to TRBJ2-7; TRBD2 matches at 10 bases. The CDR3 spans 14 residues. J lost 5 bases, V lost 3 bases, and 4 bases had no gene match. DNA of the CDR3: TGTGCCAGCAGTTTTTCTAGCGGGAGTAACGAGCAGTACTTC. Protein product: CASSFSSGSNEQYF.

The CDR3 region has the DNA TGTGCCAGCAGCTTAGGGCGGACAGGGGAAGAGACCCAGTACTTC. Translated, it gives CASSLGRTGEETQYF. The chain has TRBV7-9 and TRBJ2-5, with 9 bases fitting TRBD1. In germline, CDR1 is SEHNR, CDR2 FQNEAQ (reference sequence). The V and J ends lost 1 base and 3 bases, in that order; junction bases with no gene match: 3. CDR3 length: 15 residues.